These T cell receptor beta chains were read from a single sample in a study of graft-versus-host responses after intestinal transplantation. Clones were sequenced by immunoSEQ multiplex PCR, and TCRdb holds only the in-frame ones, with some missing. The repertoire holds some 3,500 clones, with 79% as singletons. This sample comprised ileum tissue, obtained around 17 and 21 days after intestinal transplantation. These receptors were collected from a human patient who received an intestinal transplant, so some T cells may come from the graft donor. Each CDR3 is given with its conserved first and last residue. D genes are given only for firm matches. Only part of the rows carry a size: once, few, many, or a class if the clone is expanded.

D gene,V gene,clone size,J gene,CDR3 length,CDR3 DNA,CDR3 protein
-,TRBV6-5,-,TRBJ1-3,14,TGTGCCAGCAGTTACGTCCAGTCTGGAAACACCATATATTTT,CASSYVQSGNTIYF
-,TRBV6-5,-,TRBJ2-7,12,TGTGCCAGCGGCTCTAGCTTAGTGGAGCAGTACTTC,CASGSSLVEQYF
-,TRBV5-1,-,TRBJ2-2,18,TGCGCCAGCAGCTTGTGGGGTCTGACAGCCGGGGTCACCGGGGAGCTGTTTTTT,CASSLWGLTAGVTGELFF
-,TRBV7-3,-,TRBJ2-2,17,TGTGCCAGCAGCTTATCCGTTCCAGACGCGAACACCGGGGAGCTGTTTTTT,CASSLSVPDANTGELFF
-,TRBV11-3,-,TRBJ2-3,17,TGTGCCAGCAGCTTAGATTATGGGCAACCTAGCACAGATACGCAGTATTTT,CASSLDYGQPSTDTQYF
TRBD1,TRBV6-6,-,TRBJ1-1,11,TGTGCCGCAGGGGGGGGAACTGAAGCTTTCTTT,CAAGGGTEAFF
-,TRBV10-2,-,TRBJ2-7,13,TGCGCCAGCAGTGAGTCCAGGGACTACGAGCAGTACTTC,CASSESRDYEQYF
-,TRBV6-5,-,TRBJ2-1,15,TGTGCCAGCAGTTACTCGGGGGGGCCTAATAATGAGCAGTTCTTC,CASSYSGGPNNEQFF
-,TRBV7-7,-,TRBJ2-6,19,TGTGCCAGCAGCGCAGAGCTTAAGTGGCCACAAAGTCGGGCCAACGTCCTGACTTTC,CASSAELKWPQSRANVLTF
-,TRBV7-3,-,TRBJ2-3,15,TGTGCCAGCAGCCCATGGCCTAGGCACACAGATACGCAGTATTTT,CASSPWPRHTDTQYF
-,TRBV30,few,TRBJ1-1,16,TGTGCCTGGAGTGTACACCCCCCCAGGATGAACACTGAAGCTTTCTTT,CAWSVHPPRMNTEAFF
TRBD2,TRBV6-1,-,TRBJ2-1,16,TGTGCCAGCAGTGATTGGGGGGGAGGCTCCTACAATGAGCAGTTCTTC,CASSDWGGGSYNEQFF
-,TRBV7-8,-,TRBJ1-2,14,TGTGCCAGCAGCTCTCGTCCCTCTAACTATGGCTACACCTTC,CASSSRPSNYGYTF
-,TRBV18,-,TRBJ2-5,14,TGTGCCAGCTCAATATACGGTTCACGGGGGACCCAGTACTTC,CASSIYGSRGTQYF
-,TRBV5-6,-,TRBJ1-2,14,TGTGCCAGCAGCTTCCGGGAGGTCGACTATGGCTACACCTTC,CASSFREVDYGYTF
-,TRBV7-9,few,TRBJ2-2,17,TGTGCCAGCAGCTTAACAGGTTCGGGTCTCCGCACCGGGGAGCTGTTTTTT,CASSLTGSGLRTGELFF
TRBD2,TRBV6-1,few,TRBJ2-1,15,TGTGCCAGCAGTTTAGCGGGGGGGCCTATCAATGAGCAGTTCTTC,CASSLAGGPINEQFF
-,TRBV5-1,-,TRBJ2-3,18,TGCGCCAGCAGCACCGGGACCGCCACCGTTCCGGGCACAGATACGCAGTATTTT,CASSTGTATVPGTDTQYF
-,TRBV7-5,once,TRBJ1-2,14,TGTGCCAGCAGCTCCGGGGACAGCTACTATGGCTACACCTTC,CASSSGDSYYGYTF
TRBD1,TRBV18,-,TRBJ2-7,15,TGTGCCAGCTCAGCGACCGGGACAGGGTACTACGAGCAGTACTTC,CASSATGTGYYEQYF
-,TRBV7-9,-,TRBJ2-3,13,TGTGCCAGCACCAGGACCCAGCAAGGTACGCAGTATTTT,CASTRTQQGTQYF
-,TRBV27,-,TRBJ2-5,15,TGTGCCAGCAGCTCTCAAGGGGAGATGCTAGAGACCCAGTACTTC,CASSSQGEMLETQYF